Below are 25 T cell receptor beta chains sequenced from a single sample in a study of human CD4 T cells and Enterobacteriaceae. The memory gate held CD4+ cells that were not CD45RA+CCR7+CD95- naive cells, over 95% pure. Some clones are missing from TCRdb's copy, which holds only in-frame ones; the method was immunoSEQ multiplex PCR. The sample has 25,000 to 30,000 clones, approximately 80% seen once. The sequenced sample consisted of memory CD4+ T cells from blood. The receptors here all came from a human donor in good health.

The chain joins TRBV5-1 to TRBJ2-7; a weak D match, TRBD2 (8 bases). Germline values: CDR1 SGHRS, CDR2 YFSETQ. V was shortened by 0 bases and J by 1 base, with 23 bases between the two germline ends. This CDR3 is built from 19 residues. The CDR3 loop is CASSLAAGGHSGVSYEQYF. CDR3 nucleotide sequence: TGCGCCAGCAGCTTGGCTGCAGGGGGTCATAGCGGGGTGTCCTACGAGCAGTACTTC.

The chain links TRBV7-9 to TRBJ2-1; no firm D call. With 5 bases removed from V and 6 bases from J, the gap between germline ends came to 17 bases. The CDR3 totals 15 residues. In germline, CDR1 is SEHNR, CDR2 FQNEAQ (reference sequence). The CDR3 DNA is TGTGCCAGCAGCCCACCCCGGAGATTCGGCAATGAGCAGTTCTTC. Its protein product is CASSPPRRFGNEQFF. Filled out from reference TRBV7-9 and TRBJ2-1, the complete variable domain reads DTGVSQNPRHKITKRGQNVTFRCDPISEHNRLYWYRQTLGQGPEFLTYFQNEAQLEKSRLLSDRFSAERPKGSFSTLEIQRTEQGDSAMYLCASSPPRRFGNEQFFGPGTRLTVL.

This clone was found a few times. CDR3 residues: CASSANRDGSYEQYF. For the CDR3, the DNA is TGTGCCAGCAGTGCTAACAGGGATGGTTCCTACGAGCAGTACTTC. This chain joins TRBV6-1 and TRBJ2-7; the D gene is possibly TRBD1 (6 bases). Germline assignment: CDR1 MNHNS and CDR2 SASEGT. This CDR3 is 15 amino acids long. Trimming removed 4 bases from V and 1 base from J, with 14 bases in between.

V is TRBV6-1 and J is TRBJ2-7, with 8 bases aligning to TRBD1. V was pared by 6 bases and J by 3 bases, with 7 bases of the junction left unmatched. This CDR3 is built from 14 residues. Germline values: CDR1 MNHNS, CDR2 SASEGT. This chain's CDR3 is CASRIDRGGYEQYF. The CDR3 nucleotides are TGTGCCAGCAGAATAGACAGGGGTGGCTACGAGCAGTACTTC.

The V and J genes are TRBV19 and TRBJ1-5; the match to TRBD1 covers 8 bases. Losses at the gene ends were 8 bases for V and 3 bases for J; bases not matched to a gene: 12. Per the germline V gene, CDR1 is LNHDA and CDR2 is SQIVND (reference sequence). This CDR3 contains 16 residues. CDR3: CASAITGTGFNQPQHF. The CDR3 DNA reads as TGTGCCAGTGCCATAACCGGGACAGGTTTCAATCAGCCCCAGCATTTT.

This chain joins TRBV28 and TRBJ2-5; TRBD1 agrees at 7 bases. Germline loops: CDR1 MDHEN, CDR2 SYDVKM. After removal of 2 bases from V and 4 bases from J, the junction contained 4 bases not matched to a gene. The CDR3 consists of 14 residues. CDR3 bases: TGTGCCAGCAGTTTACCGACAGGGCGAGAGACCCAGTACTTC. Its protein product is CASSLPTGRETQYF.

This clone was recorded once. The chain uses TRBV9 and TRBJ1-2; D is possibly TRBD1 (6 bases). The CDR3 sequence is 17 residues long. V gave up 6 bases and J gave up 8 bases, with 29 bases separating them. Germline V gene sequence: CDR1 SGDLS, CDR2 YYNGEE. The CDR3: CASTIGGSVRVSTGYTF. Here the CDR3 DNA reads TGTGCCAGCACCATAGGGGGGTCGGTCAGGGTCTCTACAGGCTACACCTTC.

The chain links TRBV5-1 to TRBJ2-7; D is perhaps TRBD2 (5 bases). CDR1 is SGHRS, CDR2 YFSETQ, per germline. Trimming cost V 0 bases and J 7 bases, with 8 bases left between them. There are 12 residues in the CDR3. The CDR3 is CASSLGPGEQYF. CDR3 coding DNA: TGCGCCAGCAGCTTGGGGCCGGGGGAGCAGTACTTC.

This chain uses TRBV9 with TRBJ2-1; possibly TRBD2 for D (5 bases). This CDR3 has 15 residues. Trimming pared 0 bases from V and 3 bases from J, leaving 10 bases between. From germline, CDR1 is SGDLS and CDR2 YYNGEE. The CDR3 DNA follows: TGTGCCAGCAGCGTAGCCCTAGCTGGCTACAATGAGCAGTTCTTC. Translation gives CASSVALAGYNEQFF.

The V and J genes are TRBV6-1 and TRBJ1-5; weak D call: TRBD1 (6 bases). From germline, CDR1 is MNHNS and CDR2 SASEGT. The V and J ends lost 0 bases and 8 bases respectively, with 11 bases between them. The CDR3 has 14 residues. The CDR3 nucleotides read TGTGCCAGCAGTGAAGCCCAGGGGTGGGAGCCCCAGCATTTT. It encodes CASSEAQGWEPQHF.

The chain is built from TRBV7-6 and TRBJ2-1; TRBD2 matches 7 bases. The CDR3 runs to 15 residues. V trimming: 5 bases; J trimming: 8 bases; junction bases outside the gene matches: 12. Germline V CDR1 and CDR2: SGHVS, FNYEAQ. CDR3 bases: TGTGCCAGCAGCCCCTCGGGGGGTAGCAGCCATGAGCAGTTCTTC. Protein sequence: CASSPSGGSSHEQFF.

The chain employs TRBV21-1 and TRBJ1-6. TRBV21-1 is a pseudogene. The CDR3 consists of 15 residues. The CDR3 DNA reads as TGTGCCAGCAGCGGCATGGAGGGTTCTAATTCACCCCTCCACTTT. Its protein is CASSGMEGSNSPLHF.

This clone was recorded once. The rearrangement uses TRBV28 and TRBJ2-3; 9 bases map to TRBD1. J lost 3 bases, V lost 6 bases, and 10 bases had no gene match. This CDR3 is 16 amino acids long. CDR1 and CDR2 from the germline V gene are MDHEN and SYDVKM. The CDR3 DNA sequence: TGTGCCAGCAGCACTACCACAGGGGGCAGAACAGATACGCAGTATTTT. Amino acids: CASSTTTGGRTDTQYF.

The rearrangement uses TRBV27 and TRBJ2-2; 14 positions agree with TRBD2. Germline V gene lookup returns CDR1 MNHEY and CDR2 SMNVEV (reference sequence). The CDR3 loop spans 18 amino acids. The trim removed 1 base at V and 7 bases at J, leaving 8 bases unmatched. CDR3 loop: CASSLWGLAGVKGGELFF. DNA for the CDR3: TGTGCCAGCAGTTTATGGGGACTAGCGGGAGTCAAGGGCGGGGAGCTGTTTTTT.

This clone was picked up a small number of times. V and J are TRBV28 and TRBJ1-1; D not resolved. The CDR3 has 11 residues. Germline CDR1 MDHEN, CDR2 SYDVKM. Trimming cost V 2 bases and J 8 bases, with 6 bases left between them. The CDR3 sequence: CASSLTVEAFF. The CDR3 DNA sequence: TGTGCCAGCAGTTTAACCGTCGAAGCTTTCTTT.

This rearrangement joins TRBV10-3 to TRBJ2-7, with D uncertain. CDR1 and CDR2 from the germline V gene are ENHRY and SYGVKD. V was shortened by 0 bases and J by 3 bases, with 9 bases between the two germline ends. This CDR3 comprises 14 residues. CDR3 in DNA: TGTGCCATCAGTGAGTCCGCGCTTGTCTACGAGCAGTACTTC. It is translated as CAISESALVYEQYF.

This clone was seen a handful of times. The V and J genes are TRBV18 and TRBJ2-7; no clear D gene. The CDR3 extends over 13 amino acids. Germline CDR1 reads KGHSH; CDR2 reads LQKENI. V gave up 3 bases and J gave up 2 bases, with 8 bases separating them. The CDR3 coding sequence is TGTGCCAGCTCACCGGTCCAGGCCTACGAGCAGTACTTC. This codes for CASSPVQAYEQYF.

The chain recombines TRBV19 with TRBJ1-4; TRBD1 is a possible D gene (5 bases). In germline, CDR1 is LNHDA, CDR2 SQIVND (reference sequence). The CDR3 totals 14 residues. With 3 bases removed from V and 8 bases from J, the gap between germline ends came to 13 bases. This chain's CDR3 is CASSINRGGEKLFF. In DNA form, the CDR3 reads TGTGCCAGTAGTATTAATAGGGGTGGCGAAAAACTGTTTTTT.

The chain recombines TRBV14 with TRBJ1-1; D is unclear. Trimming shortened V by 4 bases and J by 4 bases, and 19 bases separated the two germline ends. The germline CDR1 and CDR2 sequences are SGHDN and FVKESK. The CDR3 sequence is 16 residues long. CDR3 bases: TGTGCCAGCAGCCCCCCTGTTCTGGGTACGAGCACTGAAGCTTTCTTT. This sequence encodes CASSPPVLGTSTEAFF.

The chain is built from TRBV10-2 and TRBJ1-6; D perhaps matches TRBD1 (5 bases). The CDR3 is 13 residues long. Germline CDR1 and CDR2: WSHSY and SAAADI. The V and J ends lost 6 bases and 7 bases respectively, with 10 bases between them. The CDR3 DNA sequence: TGCGCCAGCAGGGGGACCCTCAATTCACCCCTCCACTTT. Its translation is CASRGTLNSPLHF.

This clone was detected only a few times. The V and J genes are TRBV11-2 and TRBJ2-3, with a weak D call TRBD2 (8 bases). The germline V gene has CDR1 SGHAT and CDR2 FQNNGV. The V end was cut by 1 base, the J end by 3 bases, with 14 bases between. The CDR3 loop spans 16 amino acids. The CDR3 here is CASSLAGGGATDTQYF. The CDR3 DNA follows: TGTGCCAGCAGCTTAGCGGGAGGGGGCGCGACAGATACGCAGTATTTT. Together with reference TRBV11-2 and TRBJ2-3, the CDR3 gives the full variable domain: EAGVAQSPRYKIIEKRQSVAFWCNPISGHATLYWYQQILGQGPKLLIQFQNNGVVDDSQLPKDRFSAERLKGVDSTLKIQPAKLEDSAVYLCASSLAGGGATDTQYFGPGTRLTVL.

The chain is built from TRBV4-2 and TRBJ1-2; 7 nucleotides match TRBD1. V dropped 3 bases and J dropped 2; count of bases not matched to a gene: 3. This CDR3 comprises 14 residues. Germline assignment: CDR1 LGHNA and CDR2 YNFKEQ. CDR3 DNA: TGTGCCAGCAGCCACGACAGGGAAAACTATGGCTACACCTTC. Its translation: CASSHDRENYGYTF.

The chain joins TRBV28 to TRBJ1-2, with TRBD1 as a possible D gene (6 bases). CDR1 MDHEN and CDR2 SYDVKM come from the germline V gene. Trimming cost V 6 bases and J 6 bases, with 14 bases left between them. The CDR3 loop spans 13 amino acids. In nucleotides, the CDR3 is TGTGCCAGCAGCACAGGGTCAGGCCATGGCTACACCTTC. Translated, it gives CASSTGSGHGYTF.

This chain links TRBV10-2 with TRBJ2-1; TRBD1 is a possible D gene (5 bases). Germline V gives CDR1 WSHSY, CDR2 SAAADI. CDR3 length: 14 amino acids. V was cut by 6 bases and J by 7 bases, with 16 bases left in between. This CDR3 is CASRDLGQLNEQFF. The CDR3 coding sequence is TGCGCCAGCAGGGACCTGGGGCAATTGAATGAGCAGTTCTTC.

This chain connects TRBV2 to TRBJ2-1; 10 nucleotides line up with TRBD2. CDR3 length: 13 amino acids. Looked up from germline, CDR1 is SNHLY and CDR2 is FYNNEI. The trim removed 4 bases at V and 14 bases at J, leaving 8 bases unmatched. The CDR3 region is CASSVGAGGPEFF. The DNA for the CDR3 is TGTGCCAGCAGTGTCGGAGCGGGAGGGCCCGAGTTCTTC.